This T cell receptor (beta chain) was retrieved from a study of T cells in Graves' hyperthyroidism and ophthalmopathy. TCR beta CDR3 regions were amplified from RNA. The study used the HTBI primer set for a first-round RT-PCR of the TCR CDR3. TCRdb re-derived calls from the multiplex PCR reads in MiXCR, one entry per CDR3 protein. The table has over 250,000 distinct CDR3 sequences, about 25% seen once; the top ten hold around 28%. This clonotype was seen a few times. Exclusions: uncontrolled infection, other autoimmune disease, pregnancy, lactation. Thyroid ultrasound, orbital computed tomography, clinical symptoms, and serum thyroxine and TRAb underpinned diagnoses. Before ophthalmopathy appeared, progressors gave blood at initial hyperthyroidism diagnosis. The sequenced sample was blood. This TCR came from a man aged 40-55 years with Graves' hyperthyroidism that later progressed to Graves' ophthalmopathy.

As DNA, the CDR3 is TGTGCCAGCAGTTTGAAGGCCTTGAACACTGAAGCTTTCTTT. It is translated as CASSLKALNTEAFF. The rearrangement joins TRBV12-3 or TRBV12-4 to TRBJ1-1; the D is unclear. The CDR3 extends over 14 amino acids. V gave up 3 bases and J gave up 0 bases, with 8 bases separating them.